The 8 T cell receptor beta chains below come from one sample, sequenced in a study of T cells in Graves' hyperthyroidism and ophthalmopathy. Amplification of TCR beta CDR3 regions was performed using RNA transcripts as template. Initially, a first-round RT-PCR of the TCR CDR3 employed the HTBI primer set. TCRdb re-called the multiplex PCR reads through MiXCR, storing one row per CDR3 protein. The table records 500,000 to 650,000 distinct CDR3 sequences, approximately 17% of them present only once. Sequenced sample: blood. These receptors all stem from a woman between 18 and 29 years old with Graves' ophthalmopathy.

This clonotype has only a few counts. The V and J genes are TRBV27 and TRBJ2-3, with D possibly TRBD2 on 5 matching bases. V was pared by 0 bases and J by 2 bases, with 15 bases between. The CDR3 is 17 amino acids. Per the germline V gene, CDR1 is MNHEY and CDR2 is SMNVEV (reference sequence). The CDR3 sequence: CASSLSMRVGDTDTQYF. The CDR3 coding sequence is TGTGCCAGCAGTTTATCGATGCGGGTAGGAGACACAGATACGCAGTATTTT.

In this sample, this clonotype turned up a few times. As DNA, the CDR3 is TGCAGTGCTCACCCGGGACCGCTGAACACTGAAGCTTTCTTT. Its protein product is CSAHPGPLNTEAFF. The genes are TRBV20-1 and TRBJ1-1; D perhaps matches TRBD1 (5 bases). The CDR3 is 14 amino acids. Germline CDR1 and CDR2: DFQATT and SNEGSKA (reference sequence). The V and J ends lost 5 bases and 0 bases respectively, with 13 bases between them.

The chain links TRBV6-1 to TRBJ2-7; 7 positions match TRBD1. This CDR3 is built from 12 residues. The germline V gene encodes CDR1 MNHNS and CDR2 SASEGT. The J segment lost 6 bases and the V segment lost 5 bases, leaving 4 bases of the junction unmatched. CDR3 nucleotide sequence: TGTGCCAGCAGTACAGGGGTAAGCGAGCAGTACTTC. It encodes CASSTGVSEQYF.

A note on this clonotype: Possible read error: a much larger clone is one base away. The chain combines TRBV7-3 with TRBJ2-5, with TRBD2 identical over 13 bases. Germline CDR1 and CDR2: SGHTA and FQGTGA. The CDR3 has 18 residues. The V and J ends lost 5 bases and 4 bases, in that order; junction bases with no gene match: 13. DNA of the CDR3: TGTGCCAGCAGCCCCCTCAGGGGTGGACTAGCGGGAGTAGAGACCCAGTACTTC. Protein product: CASSPLRGGLAGVETQYF.

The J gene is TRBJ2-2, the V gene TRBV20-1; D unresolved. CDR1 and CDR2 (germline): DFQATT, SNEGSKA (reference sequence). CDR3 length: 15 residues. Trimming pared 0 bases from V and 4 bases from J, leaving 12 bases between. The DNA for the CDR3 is TGCAGTGCTAGAGATCGGTGGCAGTTCACCGGGGAGCTGTTTTTT. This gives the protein CSARDRWQFTGELFF.

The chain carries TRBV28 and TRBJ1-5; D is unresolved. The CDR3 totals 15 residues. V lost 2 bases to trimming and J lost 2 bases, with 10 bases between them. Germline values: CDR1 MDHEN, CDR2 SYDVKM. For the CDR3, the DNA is TGTGCCAGCAGTTTAGTACTGGAAGGCAATCAGCCCCAGCATTTT. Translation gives CASSLVLEGNQPQHF.

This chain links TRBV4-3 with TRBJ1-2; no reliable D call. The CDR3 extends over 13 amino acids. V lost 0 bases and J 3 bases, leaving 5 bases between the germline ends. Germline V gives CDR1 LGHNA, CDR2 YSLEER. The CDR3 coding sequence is TGCGCCAGCAGCCAAGAGGACTACTATGGCTACACCTTC. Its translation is CASSQEDYYGYTF.

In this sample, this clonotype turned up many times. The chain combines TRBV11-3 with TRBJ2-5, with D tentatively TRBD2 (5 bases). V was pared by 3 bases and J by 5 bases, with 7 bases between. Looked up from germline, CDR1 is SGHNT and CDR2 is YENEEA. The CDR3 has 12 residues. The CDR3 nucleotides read TGTGCCAGCAGCTTCGGCGGGGAGACCCAGTACTTC. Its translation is CASSFGGETQYF.